Listed below are T cell receptor beta chains from one sample, sequenced in a study of early T cells in non-severe SARS-CoV-2 infection. TCRdb reprocessed the 5' RACE reads via MiXCR and lists one record per CDR3 protein. Among approximately 32,000 distinct CDR3 sequences, about 5.6% were seen once, and the ten largest hold 7.6%. The sample was whole blood. These receptor sequences come from an adult who was a healthcare worker with PCR-confirmed SARS-CoV-2 infection or an uninfected control (not recorded which). Both conserved end residues are trimmed from each CDR3.

v_call	j_call	cdr3_aa
TRBV6-6	TRBJ2-3	ASNPSGGPTDTQY
TRBV29-1	TRBJ1-2	SDRDRGKDGYT
TRBV6-1	TRBJ2-7	ASSEAQGRWSYEQY
TRBV20-1	TRBJ2-5	SAEVQGARTQY
TRBV10-1	TRBJ2-7	ASSGASGLDEQY
TRBV5-1	TRBJ2-7	ASSLTTGGYEQY
TRBV27	TRBJ2-3	ASSPRGGGALGTQY
TRBV18	TRBJ1-1	ASSQGRDTEAF
TRBV6-5	TRBJ2-1	ASSFWNEQF
TRBV2	TRBJ2-3	ASSESGLPFTDTQY
TRBV29-1	TRBJ1-1	SVRPGQGPEAF
TRBV19	TRBJ2-5	ASSGPGEWETQY
TRBV4-3	TRBJ2-7	ASSQDLGTDEQY
TRBV6-1	TRBJ2-3	ASSEVAAPDTQY
TRBV7-2	TRBJ2-7	ASSRDPRGSYEQY
TRBV5-1	TRBJ2-2	ASSGESNTGELF
TRBV12-3/TRBV12-4	TRBJ1-2	ASSFLLGRDGYT
TRBV6-5	TRBJ1-5	ASSAGRGDNQPQH
TRBV11-1	TRBJ2-7	ASSLGKVGEQY
TRBV2	TRBJ1-1	ASRATGEGAF
TRBV4-3	TRBJ2-7	ASSQITGTGNIYEQY
TRBV2	TRBJ2-7	ASSDSNSYEQY
TRBV4-1	TRBJ2-1	ASSQDVSGGYNEQF
TRBV2	TRBJ1-4	ASSGDYPGEKLF
TRBV4-2	TRBJ2-3	ASSQGSSGASVTDTQY
TRBV20-1	TRBJ2-1	SARAVGGPTHEQF
TRBV10-2	TRBJ1-1	ASSESTEAF
TRBV20-1	TRBJ2-5	SAGLTQETQY
TRBV2	TRBJ1-1	ASSAERNTEAF
TRBV29-1	TRBJ2-3	SVEASSGRVRTDTQY
TRBV7-9	TRBJ1-2	ASSHEQGDGYT
TRBV6-6	TRBJ1-5	ASRFGQGHQPQH
TRBV7-7	TRBJ2-5	ASSPGQGLVETQY
TRBV3-1	TRBJ2-1	ASSQGGHGNNEQF
TRBV11-1	TRBJ1-1	ASSLRTATEAF
TRBV11-2	TRBJ1-2	ASSLIRDLAEGYT
TRBV11-2	TRBJ2-5	ASSLGLAGGHETQY
TRBV19	TRBJ1-5	ASSIEGNQPQH
TRBV6-4	TRBJ2-3	ASSPRTGRRDTQY
TRBV6-6	TRBJ2-7	ASSSRRRDPYEQY
TRBV5-6	TRBJ2-7	ASRPGKSYEQY
TRBV19	TRBJ2-1	ASSLADGLAGNEQF
TRBV10-3	TRBJ2-6	AISQGSGANVLT
TRBV20-1	TRBJ2-2	SAREVVTGELF
TRBV7-9	TRBJ1-5	ASSLSMVMGPKQPQH
TRBV6-4	TRBJ2-2	ASSEGTSSGELF
TRBV7-2	TRBJ2-1	ASRSRQASEQF
TRBV29-1	TRBJ2-1	SVPRSSYNEQF
TRBV7-8	TRBJ2-2	ASSFLFDSGELF
TRBV4-1	TRBJ2-1	ASSQDPPAEEDNEQF
TRBV7-2	TRBJ2-4	ASRSGLGLTGGENIQY
TRBV6-4	TRBJ2-1	ASSDYLYNEQF
TRBV6-2/TRBV6-3	TRBJ1-1	ASSYASRANTEAF
TRBV7-8	TRBJ2-7	ASRQGLFYEQY
TRBV7-7	TRBJ2-2	ASSDNPGTGELF